The clone carrying this TCR beta chain was counted between two and nine times. Antigen: not known. This sample was taken from a study of T cell responses to AZD1222 COVID-19 vaccine. Study outcomes and limitations: There were mostly white British donors and more females than males, and clonal diversity was possibly underestimated. Spike-specific TCR breadth and depth both grew after two AZD1222 doses. Sampling captured repertoires only after the peak T cell response. Researchers report vaccine-associated CD4 TCRs spanning spike, with dominance at 160-218 and 743-854.

This CDR3 has 14 residues. The germline CDR1 and CDR2 sequences are SEHNR and FQNEAQ (reference sequence). V dropped 7 bases and J dropped 1; count of bases not matched to a gene: 2. TCRdb's table, derived via immunoSEQ multiplex PCR, lists solely in-frame clones and lacks some. The profile covers about 170,000 clones, with about 83% appearing a single time and around 0.99% taken by the ten largest. Sequencing was performed on peripheral blood, taken 28 days after the second AZD1222 dose. The sequence came from an adult who received the AZD1222 COVID-19 vaccine. V and J are TRBV7-9 and TRBJ2-2; 8 nucleotides match TRBD1. CDR3 in amino acids: CASTGTGNTGELFF. The CDR3 nucleotides read TGTGCCAGCACCGGGACAGGGAACACCGGGGAGCTGTTTTTT.